This T cell receptor beta chain was identified during a study of CD8 T cells in Susac syndrome. CD8+ and CD4+ T cells taken from blood had their TCR beta sequenced. The control participants were healthy donors, and these controls were matched with respect to both age and sex. Isolation of CD8+ and CD4+ T cells was performed negatively, whereas enrichment of TEMRA cells was done by FACS. V trimming: 2 bases; J trimming: 1 base; junction bases outside the gene matches: 5. The CDR3 has 16 amino acids. Germline lookup yields CDR1 SGDLS and CDR2 YYNGEE. RNA was extracted with the RNeasy kit, and a quantity of about 0.45 to 1 ug was reverse transcribed using random hexamers. An immunoSEQ multiplex PCR amplified TCR beta CDR3 over 54 Vbeta and 13 Jbeta. TCRdb analysed the immunoSEQ multiplex PCR reads with MiXCR anew, one entry per CDR3 protein. The sample holds about 150,000 distinct CDR3 sequences, roughly nine tenths seen once.

Material: CD4+ T cells from PBMCs. The chain employs TRBV9 and TRBJ2-3; 9 nucleotides agree with TRBD2. This TCR was recovered from a human donor in good health. CDR3 nucleotide sequence: TGTGCCAGCAGCGTCTCTAGCGGGGCCCGCACAGATACGCAGTATTTT. Its protein product is CASSVSSGARTDTQYF.